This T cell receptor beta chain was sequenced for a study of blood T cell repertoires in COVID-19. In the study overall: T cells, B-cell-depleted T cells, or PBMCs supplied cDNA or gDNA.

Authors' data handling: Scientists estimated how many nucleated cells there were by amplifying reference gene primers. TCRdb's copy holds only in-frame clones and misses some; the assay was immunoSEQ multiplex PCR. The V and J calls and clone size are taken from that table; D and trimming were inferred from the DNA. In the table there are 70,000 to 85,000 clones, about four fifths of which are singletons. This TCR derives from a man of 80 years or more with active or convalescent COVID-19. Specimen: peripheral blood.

CDR3 sequence: CASSPGEYSNQPQHF. The CDR3 DNA reads as TGTGCCAGCTCACCCGGGGAATATAGCAATCAGCCCCAGCATTTT. The J gene is TRBJ1-5, the V gene TRBV18; D uncertain. Per germline, CDR1 KGHSH and CDR2 LQKENI. Trimming stripped 3 bases from V and 0 bases from J, with 9 bases between. The CDR3 has 15 residues.